These 28 T cell receptor beta chains share one sample of origin, sequenced in a study of graft-versus-host responses after intestinal transplantation. Assay used: immunoSEQ multiplex PCR; TCRdb lists only in-frame clones, some missing. The sample carries around 97,000 clones, 93% recorded once. These receptors are not linked to any known antigen. The starting material was unstimulated CD8+ T cells sorted from spleen or lymph node cells, obtained before intestinal transplant. All receptors come from a human donor who received an intestinal transplant.

The chain joins TRBV5-1 to TRBJ1-1; D is perhaps TRBD1 (5 bases). Germline V gene data show CDR1 as SGHRS and CDR2 as YFSETQ. CDR3 size: 15 residues. V was clipped by 0 bases and J by 7 bases, with 16 bases between them. The CDR3 here is CASSLESGTPYEAFF. CDR3 in DNA: TGCGCCAGCAGCTTGGAATCGGGGACCCCGTATGAAGCTTTCTTT.

The chain links TRBV29-1 to TRBJ1-3; D is unclear. The CDR3 is made up of 12 amino acids. The V and J ends lost 3 bases and 4 bases respectively, with 7 bases between them. Germline values: CDR1 SQVTM, CDR2 ANQGSEA. The CDR3 reads CSVDLGGNTIYF. The DNA of the CDR3 is TGCAGCGTTGACTTGGGAGGAAACACCATATATTTT.

This chain joins TRBV9 and TRBJ2-5; 8 nucleotides match TRBD1. CDR1 and CDR2 from the germline V gene are SGDLS and YYNGEE. CDR3 length: 14 amino acids. J was trimmed by 5 bases and V by 7 bases; bases with no gene match: 10. In DNA, the CDR3 is TGTGCCAGCTACACTGGACAGGGTTGGGAGACCCAGTACTTC. It yields the protein CASYTGQGWETQYF.

This rearrangement joins TRBV27 to TRBJ1-2; a weak D match, TRBD1 (6 bases). Germline V gene lookup returns CDR1 MNHEY and CDR2 SMNVEV (reference sequence). The CDR3 runs 12 residues. Trimming took 10 bases from V and 8 from J, leaving 17 bases between them. Here the CDR3 DNA reads TGTGCCACCGGGCGGGGGCTAGAGGGCTACACCTTC. Amino acid sequence: CATGRGLEGYTF.

The rearrangement links TRBV7-9 to TRBJ1-1; a possible D gene is TRBD1 (5 bases). Trimming took 8 bases from V and 0 from J, leaving 13 bases between them. This CDR3 has 14 residues. Germline CDR1 is SEHNR and CDR2 is FQNEAQ (reference sequence). The DNA of the CDR3 is TGTGCCAGCGGTGAAAGGGGCCTGAACACTGAAGCTTTCTTT. Translating gives CASGERGLNTEAFF.

V usage is TRBV4-1 and J usage is TRBJ1-5; D uncertain. The CDR3 runs to 13 residues. Germline assignment: CDR1 MGHRA and CDR2 YSYEKL. V dropped 1 base and J dropped 0 bases, with 1 base sitting between them. Written as DNA, the CDR3 is TGCGCCAGCAGCCAAGTTAGCAATCAGCCCCAGCATTTT. Its translation: CASSQVSNQPQHF.

The genes are TRBV27 and TRBJ2-7; D is perhaps TRBD2 (5 bases). Per the germline V gene, CDR1 is MNHEY and CDR2 is SMNVEV (reference sequence). V lost 6 bases to trimming and J lost 5 bases, with 8 bases between them. The CDR3 loop spans 11 amino acids. The CDR3 spells CASSRGDEQYF. DNA for the CDR3: TGTGCCAGCAGCCGGGGAGACGAGCAGTACTTC.

The V and J genes are TRBV4-1 and TRBJ1-1; 9 bases align to TRBD1. Per the germline V gene, CDR1 is MGHRA and CDR2 is YSYEKL. The J segment lost 5 bases and the V segment lost 6 bases, leaving 10 bases of the junction unmatched. CDR3 length: 15 amino acids. The CDR3 region has the DNA TGCGCCAGCAGGTCAGTGGGGACAGGGATGACTGAAGCTTTCTTT. Its protein is CASRSVGTGMTEAFF.

The rearrangement links TRBV5-1 to TRBJ1-1; D unclear. CDR3 length equals 15 residues. Trimming cost V 0 bases and J 3 bases, with 12 bases left between them. Germline CDR1 and CDR2: SGHRS and YFSETQ. CDR3 DNA sequence: TGCGCCAGCAGCTTGGCCAATCTGGGAGACACTGAAGCTTTCTTT. Translation: CASSLANLGDTEAFF.

This clone was detected only once. This chain links TRBV4-2 with TRBJ1-1; a possible D gene is TRBD1 (6 bases). CDR1 is LGHNA and CDR2 is YNFKEQ in the germline V gene. This CDR3 has 16 amino acids. Trimming pared 1 base from V and 3 bases from J, leaving 15 bases between. In DNA form, the CDR3 reads TGTGCCAGCAGCCAAGGATTTGGACAGAAAGACACTGAAGCTTTCTTT. It is translated as CASSQGFGQKDTEAFF.

V is TRBV5-1 and J is TRBJ1-1, with D tentatively TRBD1 (5 bases). The CDR3 spans 18 residues. V was trimmed by 5 bases and J by 1 base, leaving 24 bases between them. Germline V lookup: CDR1 SGHRS, CDR2 YFSETQ. CDR3 residues: CASRVFPRTNVANTEAFF. CDR3 DNA sequence: TGCGCCAGCAGGGTTTTCCCTAGGACAAACGTGGCGAACACTGAAGCTTTCTTT.

The V and J genes are TRBV4-1 and TRBJ2-2; D possibly uses TRBD1 or TRBD2 (6 bases each). CDR1 is MGHRA and CDR2 is YSYEKL in the germline V gene. V was shortened by 4 bases and J by 5 bases, with 11 bases between the two germline ends. The CDR3 loop spans 14 amino acids. DNA of the CDR3: TGCGCCAGCAGCCTATCGGGGGCGACCGGGGAGCTGTTTTTT. It codes for CASSLSGATGELFF.

The V and J genes are TRBV9 and TRBJ1-2, with a possible D match to TRBD1 (6 bases). The CDR3 consists of 19 residues. V was shortened by 6 bases and J by 3 bases, with 30 bases between the two germline ends. The germline V gene encodes CDR1 SGDLS and CDR2 YYNGEE. DNA of the CDR3: TGTGCCAGCACCCCCCAGATATCCTCGGGGGGGACATCCGACTATGGCTACACCTTC. This encodes CASTPQISSGGTSDYGYTF.

This chain uses TRBV6-5 with TRBJ2-7, with D unclear. The CDR3 is 15 amino acids. Trimming stripped 4 bases from V and 6 bases from J, with 19 bases between. CDR1 MNHEY and CDR2 SVGAGI come from the germline V gene. CDR3 DNA sequence: TGTGCCAGCAGTTCCTGGTCGACCGTGACCCTCGAGCAGTACTTC. Amino acids: CASSSWSTVTLEQYF.

This chain joins TRBV5-4 and TRBJ2-5, with a weak D call TRBD2 (6 bases). CDR3 length equals 16 residues. With 5 bases removed from V and 5 bases from J, the gap between germline ends came to 22 bases. Germline loops: CDR1 SGHNT, CDR2 YYREEE (reference sequence). CDR3 in DNA: TGTGCCAGCAGTTCACCGGGAGTAGGGCCAATGGAGACCCAGTACTTC. Protein sequence: CASSSPGVGPMETQYF.

This chain links TRBV4-1 with TRBJ2-5; no clear D gene. This CDR3 is 15 amino acids long. From germline, CDR1 is MGHRA and CDR2 YSYEKL. V shed 0 bases and J shed 1 base, with 9 bases lying between them. As DNA, the CDR3 is TGCGCCAGCAGCCAAGAGTACAGATTCCAAGAGACCCAGTACTTC. The encoded protein is CASSQEYRFQETQYF.

This chain connects TRBV27 to TRBJ1-5; TRBD1 agrees at 8 bases. The length of the CDR3 is 14 residues. The germline V gene encodes CDR1 MNHEY and CDR2 SMNVEV (reference sequence). V gave up 6 bases and J gave up 5 bases; unmatched junction bases: 6. The CDR3 spells CASSQPGQDQPQHF. CDR3 in DNA: TGTGCCAGCAGCCAACCGGGACAGGATCAGCCCCAGCATTTT.

The J gene is TRBJ1-1, the V gene TRBV13; D remains unclear. The germline gives CDR1 PRHDT, CDR2 FYEKMQ (reference sequence). This CDR3 spans 11 amino acids. Trimming removed 7 bases at V and 1 base at J, with 4 bases between. CDR3 amino acids: CASNTNTEAFF. The CDR3 region has the DNA TGTGCCAGCAATACGAACACTGAAGCTTTCTTT.

The rearrangement joins TRBV7-3 to TRBJ1-6, with D perhaps matching TRBD1 (6 bases). The V gene lost 5 bases and the J gene lost 6 bases, with 17 bases spanning the gap. CDR1 is SGHTA and CDR2 is FQGTGA in the germline V gene. The CDR3 is made up of 16 amino acids. CDR3 coding DNA: TGTGCCAGCAGCCAATTGAGGGGGGCCTCTAATTCACCCCTCCACTTT. Amino acid sequence: CASSQLRGASNSPLHF.

The V and J genes are TRBV27 and TRBJ1-2, with D possibly TRBD1 on 5 matching bases. The CDR3 totals 15 residues. The V and J ends lost 2 bases and 1 base respectively, with 11 bases between them. Germline CDR1 reads MNHEY; CDR2 reads SMNVEV (reference sequence). In DNA, the CDR3 is TGTGCCAGCAGTTTAAGGGGTCAGGGTAACTATGGCTACACCTTC. Protein product: CASSLRGQGNYGYTF.

This clone was detected only once. The V and J genes are TRBV7-9 and TRBJ2-7; the D gene is possibly TRBD2 (6 bases). V gave up 4 bases and J gave up 5 bases, with 15 bases separating them. Germline V gene sequence: CDR1 SEHNR, CDR2 FQNEAQ (reference sequence). The CDR3 is 14 residues long. The CDR3 bases are TGTGCCAGCAGCTCTACAGGTCCTAGCGACGAGCAGTACTTC. Translating it yields CASSSTGPSDEQYF.

The chain uses TRBV19 and TRBJ2-1; 9 nucleotides align to TRBD1. CDR1 is LNHDA and CDR2 is SQIVND in the germline V gene (reference sequence). The CDR3 extends over 14 amino acids. V shed 6 bases, J shed 8 bases, and the junction held 8 bases outside the gene matches. The CDR3, as DNA: TGTGCCAGTAGCCCCCAACAGGGGGCCGATGAGCAGTTCTTC. Translation gives CASSPQQGADEQFF.

This chain joins TRBV7-9 and TRBJ1-1; 7 positions match TRBD1. This CDR3 region has 15 residues. Germline trimming cut 1 base from V and 1 base from J; bases unmatched to any gene: 3. The germline CDR1 and CDR2 sequences are SEHNR and FQNEAQ (reference sequence). CDR3 in DNA: TGTGCCAGCAGCTTAGTGGGACAGCCGAACACTGAAGCTTTCTTT. This codes for CASSLVGQPNTEAFF.

The rearrangement uses TRBV5-6 and TRBJ2-1; tentative D call: TRBD2 (5 bases). Trimming left V 0 bases short and J 9 bases short, with 10 bases between. CDR1 and CDR2 (germline): SGHDT, YYEEEE. The CDR3 loop spans 13 amino acids. CDR3 sequence reads: CASSLAGRGEQFF. The CDR3 coding sequence is TGTGCCAGCAGCTTGGCCGGACGGGGTGAGCAGTTCTTC.

J is TRBJ1-2 and V is TRBV19; 7 bases agree with TRBD1. After removal of 3 bases from V and 6 bases from J, the junction contained 4 bases not matched to a gene. This CDR3 comprises 13 residues. The germline CDR1 and CDR2 sequences are LNHDA and SQIVND (reference sequence). The DNA for the CDR3 is TGTGCCAGTAGTATTGGACAGGCCAATGGCTACACCTTC. Amino acid sequence: CASSIGQANGYTF.

V and J are TRBV7-3 and TRBJ1-1; D is possibly TRBD1 (6 bases). Germline CDR1 is SGHTA and CDR2 is FQGTGA. Trimming removed 4 bases at V and 7 bases at J, with 13 bases between. This CDR3 comprises 13 residues. The CDR3 DNA reads as TGTGCCAGCAGCTCGGAGGGGGTAGGTGAAGCTTTCTTT. This gives the protein CASSSEGVGEAFF. Full variable domain (rest looked up from reference TRBV7-3 and TRBJ1-1): GAGVSQTPSNKVTEKGKYVELRCDPISGHTALYWYRQSLGQGPEFLIYFQGTGAADDSGLPNDRFFAVRPEGSVSTLKIQRTERGDSAVYLCASSSEGVGEAFFGQGTRLTVV.

The J gene is TRBJ2-1, the V gene TRBV5-1; D is perhaps TRBD2 (6 bases). V was cut by 1 base and J by 8 bases, with 13 bases left in between. From germline, CDR1 is SGHRS and CDR2 YFSETQ. The CDR3 spans 14 residues. The CDR3 bases are TGCGCCAGCAGCTTGCTGACGGGGGAAGATGAGCAGTTCTTC. This gives the protein CASSLLTGEDEQFF.

The rearrangement joins TRBV19 to TRBJ1-2; TRBD1 might be the D (6 bases). Trimming took 7 bases from V and 6 from J, leaving 21 bases between them. The germline gives CDR1 LNHDA, CDR2 SQIVND (reference sequence). This CDR3 region has 15 residues. The CDR3: CASTILQGAGNGYTF. The CDR3 coding sequence is TGTGCCAGTACCATCTTACAGGGTGCGGGAAATGGCTACACCTTC.